The 17 T cell receptor beta chains below come from one sample, sequenced in a study of blood T cell repertoires in COVID-19. This table comes from immunoSEQ multiplex PCR, and its TCRdb copy is limited to in-frame clones, with some not included. The sample includes approximately 85,000 clones, around 90% of them seen just once. The sequenced material came from peripheral blood. Source of these receptors: a woman between 45 and 60 years old in a cohort sampled during active COVID-19.

There are a few counts of this clone. The genes are TRBV30 and TRBJ1-1; possibly TRBD1 for D (5 bases). There are 13 residues in the CDR3. V was cut by 3 bases and J by 4 bases, with 12 bases left in between. Germline values: CDR1 GTSNPN, CDR2 SVGIG (reference sequence). The CDR3: CAWRWGPSTEAFF. The CDR3, as DNA: TGTGCCTGGAGATGGGGCCCGAGCACTGAAGCTTTCTTT.

The chain links TRBV29-1 to TRBJ2-7; no clear D. V lost 7 bases and J 5 bases, leaving 9 bases between the germline ends. The V gene's germline CDR1 is SQVTM and CDR2 ANQGSEA. The CDR3 spans 10 residues. The CDR3: CSASEDEQYF. The CDR3 DNA follows: TGCAGCGCCTCCGAGGACGAGCAGTACTTC.

V usage is TRBV7-9 and J usage is TRBJ2-7; the D gene is possibly TRBD2 (6 bases). Trimming took 1 base from V and 3 from J, leaving 16 bases between them. The CDR3 runs to 16 residues. Germline CDR1 reads SEHNR; CDR2 reads FQNEAQ (reference sequence). CDR3 sequence: CASSLGWGVPDYEQYF. The CDR3 coding sequence is TGTGCCAGCAGCTTAGGGTGGGGGGTCCCCGACTACGAGCAGTACTTC.

The chain's CDR3 is CASSLERVNTEAFF. CDR3 bases: TGTGCCAGCAGCTTAGAACGGGTGAACACTGAAGCTTTCTTT. The gene calls are TRBV7-9 and TRBJ1-1; D remains ambiguous. Germline assignment: CDR1 SEHNR and CDR2 FQNEAQ (reference sequence). V dropped 1 base and J dropped 0 bases, with 6 bases sitting between them. This CDR3 region has 14 residues.

This chain uses TRBV7-8 with TRBJ1-5, with a possible D match to TRBD1 (5 bases). The length of the CDR3 is 14 residues. Between the trimmed V and J ends, which lost 5 bases and 3 bases, there was a span of 11 bases. Germline CDR1 and CDR2: SGHVS and FQNEAQ. CDR3 nucleotide sequence: TGTGCCAGCAGCCTCGGGACTGTCAATCAGCCCCAGCATTTT. It yields the protein CASSLGTVNQPQHF.

This clone was detected only once. V usage is TRBV25-1 and J usage is TRBJ1-4, with TRBD1 matching 9 bases. This CDR3 region has 16 residues. V lost 3 bases and J lost 3; bases outside the gene matches: 5. CDR1 is MGHDK and CDR2 is SYGVNS in the germline V gene. As DNA, the CDR3 is TGTGCCAGCAGTGAGTCCGGGACAGGGCCTAATGAAAAACTGTTTTTT. Translated: CASSESGTGPNEKLFF.

A single count supports this clone. The chain is built from TRBV6-6 and TRBJ2-1; D is perhaps TRBD2 (5 bases). V lost 5 bases to trimming and J lost 0 bases, with 11 bases between them. The CDR3 is 15 residues long. In germline, CDR1 is MNHNY, CDR2 SVGAGI (reference sequence). Here the CDR3 reads CASSTSRGSYNEQFF. CDR3 coding DNA: TGTGCCAGCAGTACCTCACGGGGCTCCTACAATGAGCAGTTCTTC.

The gene calls are TRBV6-4 and TRBJ2-1; perhaps TRBD2 as D (5 bases). Germline values: CDR1 MRHNA, CDR2 SNTAGT. V was trimmed by 6 bases and J by 0 bases, leaving 18 bases between them. CDR3 length: 17 amino acids. The chain's CDR3 is CASRIGRALYSYNEQFF. CDR3 bases: TGTGCCAGCAGGATTGGGCGGGCTCTATACTCCTACAATGAGCAGTTCTTC.

The chain couples TRBV18 to TRBJ1-5, with D perhaps matching TRBD1 (6 bases). V dropped 6 bases and J dropped 7 bases, with 16 bases sitting between them. The CDR3 is made up of 14 amino acids. Germline V CDR1 and CDR2: KGHSH, LQKENI. The CDR3 DNA reads TGTGCCAGCTCCATACAGGGCCTGGGGCAGCCCCAGCATTTT. Translation gives CASSIQGLGQPQHF. The full variable domain, rest sourced from reference TRBV18 and TRBJ1-5, is NAGVMQNPRHLVRRRGQEARLRCSPMKGHSHVYWYRQLPEEGLKFMVYLQKENIIDESGMPKERFSAEFPKEGPSILRIQQVVRGDSAAYFCASSIQGLGQPQHFGDGTRLSIL.

The chain combines TRBV28 with TRBJ1-5; TRBD1 matches 7 bases. Germline V gives CDR1 MDHEN, CDR2 SYDVKM. The CDR3 length is 17 residues. Trimming cost V 6 bases and J 0 bases; bases outside gene matches: 11. The CDR3 DNA sequence: TGTGCCAGCAGCACCGGGACAGAACCTATTAGCAATCAGCCCCAGCATTTT. Amino acid sequence: CASSTGTEPISNQPQHF. Full variable domain (missing parts from reference TRBV28 and TRBJ1-5): DVKVTQSSRYLVKRTGEKVFLECVQDMDHENMFWYRQDPGLGLRLIYFSYDVKMKEKGDIPEGYSVSREKKERFSLILESASTNQTSMYLCASSTGTEPISNQPQHFGDGTRLSIL.

This chain connects TRBV5-1 to TRBJ2-7; 7 positions agree with TRBD1. Germline CDR1 is SGHRS and CDR2 is YFSETQ. This CDR3 contains 14 residues. The trim removed 4 bases at V and 3 bases at J, leaving 7 bases unmatched. The CDR3 region is CASSPRDSGYEQYF. CDR3 sequence (DNA): TGCGCCAGCAGCCCCCGGGACAGTGGCTACGAGCAGTACTTC.

This clone was detected only once. CDR3 nucleotides: TGTGCCAGCAGCTCACGACACGGAACTGAAGCTTTCTTT. Protein sequence: CASSSRHGTEAFF. V usage is TRBV7-2 and J usage is TRBJ1-1; D is undetermined. Germline values: CDR1 SGHTA, CDR2 FQGNSA. CDR3 length: 13 amino acids. The V end was cut by 4 bases, the J end by 5 bases, with 11 bases between.

The CDR3 region is CASRRGLEAFF. CDR3 coding DNA: TGCGCCAGCAGGCGGGGCCTTGAAGCTTTCTTT. The rearrangement joins TRBV23-1 to TRBJ1-1, with D tentatively TRBD1 (5 bases). TRBV23-1 is an open reading frame, and its role is uncertain. V dropped 6 bases and J dropped 7 bases, with 9 bases sitting between them. This CDR3 contains 11 residues.

This chain joins TRBV7-8 and TRBJ2-2, with 9 bases that match TRBD2. Germline CDR1 reads SGHVS; CDR2 reads FQNEAQ. V lost 2 bases and J lost 4; bases outside the gene matches: 8. This CDR3 spans 17 amino acids. The CDR3 loop is CASSLTVAGVGTGELFF. The DNA for the CDR3 is TGTGCCAGCAGCTTAACCGTAGCGGGAGTGGGCACCGGGGAGCTGTTTTTT. Based on the CDR3 plus reference TRBV7-8 and TRBJ2-2, the full variable domain is GAGVSQSPRYKVAKRGQDVALRCDPISGHVSLFWYQQALGQGPEFLTYFQNEAQLDKSGLPSDRFFAERPEGSVSTLKIQRTQQEDSAVYLCASSLTVAGVGTGELFFGEGSRLTVL.

This clone was observed a few times. This chain uses TRBV18 with TRBJ2-7; possibly TRBD2 for D (7 bases). The V end lost 8 bases, the J end lost 4 bases, and 18 bases lay between the germline ends. Germline V gene data show CDR1 as KGHSH and CDR2 as LQKENI. The CDR3 totals 14 residues. CDR3 nucleotide sequence: TGTGCCAGCGCTCTCCAGGGGAGGGGGTACGAGCAGTACTTC. As protein: CASALQGRGYEQYF.

This chain uses TRBV2 with TRBJ2-7, with 9 bases that match TRBD1. The length of the CDR3 is 13 residues. With 3 bases clipped from V and 6 bases from J, the junction kept 3 bases outside the gene matches. The germline V gene has CDR1 SNHLY and CDR2 FYNNEI. The CDR3 here is CASSDRTGVEQYF. The CDR3 nucleotides read TGTGCCAGCAGTGACAGGACAGGGGTCGAGCAGTACTTC.

This chain uses TRBV11-2 with TRBJ1-4; D is uncertain. This CDR3 has 13 amino acids. Between the trimmed V and J ends, which lost 5 bases and 6 bases, there was a span of 10 bases. Germline values: CDR1 SGHAT, CDR2 FQNNGV. Here the CDR3 reads CASSLDEDEKLFF. CDR3 nucleotides: TGTGCCAGCAGCCTCGATGAGGATGAAAAACTGTTTTTT.